This TCR beta chain was identified during a study of OX40 agonist ivuxolimab in advanced cancers. Overall study: Six ivuxolimab dose levels, 0.01 to 10 mg/kg, were given intravenously every 2 weeks. Patients in dose escalation had liver, melanoma, kidney or head and neck cancers. Subjects had a mean age of about 57 years, with a range of roughly 20 to 80; just over 80% were male.

Researchers took blood at baseline, on cycle 4 day 1, and on cycle 7 day 1. Sequencing used immunoSEQ multiplex PCR; TCRdb keeps in-frame clones, though not all of them. Among 60,000 or so clones listed, roughly 88% were seen once. CDR1 is SGHDT and CDR2 is YYEEEE in the germline V gene. The length of the CDR3 is 13 residues. The V and J ends lost 3 bases and 0 bases respectively, with 6 bases between them. Sequencing was performed on CD4+ or CD8+ T cells sorted from blood, taken in a trial of the OX40 agonist ivuxolimab. The TCR comes from an adult with an advanced solid tumor such as melanoma, head and neck, liver or kidney cancer. The V and J genes are TRBV5-6 and TRBJ1-1; D might be TRBD1 (5 bases). The CDR3, as DNA: TGTGCCAGCAGCTGGGGGGTGAACACTGAAGCTTTCTTT. The encoded protein is CASSWGVNTEAFF.